Listed here are 10 T cell receptor beta chains from one sample, sequenced in a study of OX40 agonist ivuxolimab in advanced cancers. Generated by immunoSEQ multiplex PCR, the TCRdb table keeps only in-frame clones and is missing some. The sample records tens of thousands of clones, 70% to 90% being singletons. The source material was CD4+ or CD8+ T cells sorted from blood, sampled in a trial of the OX40 agonist ivuxolimab. These receptors originate from an adult with an advanced solid tumor such as melanoma, head and neck, liver or kidney cancer.

This clone was observed a handful of times. The rearrangement joins TRBV7-2 to TRBJ1-6, with 10 nucleotides matching TRBD1. Germline assignment: CDR1 SGHTA and CDR2 FQGNSA. V trimming: 6 bases; J trimming: 7 bases; junction bases outside the gene matches: 0. The CDR3 contains 13 residues. The CDR3 is CASRGQGNSPLHF. The CDR3 DNA follows: TGTGCCAGCAGGGGACAGGGGAATTCACCCCTCCACTTT.

In this sample, this clone turned up once. The rearrangement links TRBV10-2 to TRBJ2-2, with TRBD2 as a possible D gene (6 bases). V lost 8 bases, J lost 8 bases, and 18 bases lay in between. Germline V CDR1 and CDR2: WSHSY, SAAADI. This CDR3 spans 14 amino acids. The CDR3 DNA is TGCGCCAGCGGACTATGGAGGGAAGGGGGGGAGCTGTTTTTT. Amino acid sequence: CASGLWREGGELFF.

The gene calls are TRBV6-5 and TRBJ2-7; the D gene is possibly TRBD2 (6 bases). Germline lookup yields CDR1 MNHEY and CDR2 SVGAGI. The CDR3 has 14 amino acids. V lost 6 bases and J lost 0, with 12 bases in between. DNA for the CDR3: TGTGCCAGCAGCAGGGACTTTAGCTCCTACGAGCAGTACTTC. It encodes CASSRDFSSYEQYF.

V is TRBV5-1 and J is TRBJ2-3, with unresolved D. From germline, CDR1 is SGHRS and CDR2 YFSETQ. The CDR3 sequence is 13 residues long. Trimming shortened V by 0 bases and J by 2 bases, and 4 bases separated the two germline ends. This CDR3 reads CASSLGTTDTQYF. CDR3 DNA sequence: TGCGCCAGCAGCTTGGGTACCACAGATACGCAGTATTTT.

The rearrangement joins TRBV29-1 to TRBJ2-6; D assignment may be TRBD1 or TRBD2 (5 bases each). The CDR3 is 15 residues long. V was trimmed by 8 bases and J by 0 bases, leaving 14 bases between them. Germline CDR1 and CDR2: SQVTM and ANQGSEA. The chain's CDR3 is CSCRDGSSGANVLTF. The CDR3 region has the DNA TGCAGCTGCCGGGACGGAAGCTCTGGGGCCAACGTCCTGACTTTC.

The rearrangement uses TRBV9 and TRBJ2-3; a possible D gene is TRBD1 (6 bases). Trimming stripped 0 bases from V and 2 bases from J, with 16 bases between. The CDR3 contains 17 residues. The germline gives CDR1 SGDLS, CDR2 YYNGEE. The CDR3 spells CASSVAPGHRSTDTQYF. The DNA of the CDR3 is TGTGCCAGCAGCGTAGCTCCGGGACATCGATCCACAGATACGCAGTATTTT.

This rearrangement joins TRBV18 to TRBJ2-5, with D perhaps TRBD2 (6 bases). CDR3 length: 13 amino acids. V lost 4 bases to trimming and J lost 5 bases, with 11 bases between them. Germline V gene lookup returns CDR1 KGHSH and CDR2 LQKENI. CDR3 nucleotide sequence: TGTGCCAGCTCACTTCTTGGAGGGGAGACCCAGTACTTC. The encoded protein is CASSLLGGETQYF. The whole variable domain, remainder taken from reference TRBV18 and TRBJ2-5, is NAGVMQNPRHLVRRRGQEARLRCSPMKGHSHVYWYRQLPEEGLKFMVYLQKENIIDESGMPKERFSAEFPKEGPSILRIQQVVRGDSAAYFCASSLLGGETQYFGPGTRLLVL.

This clone was detected once. The gene calls are TRBV14 and TRBJ2-5; D might be TRBD1 or TRBD2, each matching 5 bases. The CDR3 runs to 17 residues. The germline V gene encodes CDR1 SGHDN and CDR2 FVKESK. Deletions cut 5 bases from V and 2 bases from J, with 21 bases between. The CDR3 region has the DNA TGTGCCAGCAGCACCAAGCCGGTTTGGGGGTTACAAGAGACCCAGTACTTC. As protein: CASSTKPVWGLQETQYF.

The chain links TRBV30 to TRBJ1-2, with D possibly matching TRBD1 (6 bases). The CDR3 has 16 amino acids. Per germline, CDR1 GTSNPN and CDR2 SVGIG (reference sequence). Trimming shortened V by 3 bases and J by 3 bases, and 20 bases separated the two germline ends. The CDR3 reads CAWSGGVGVDHYGYTF. In nucleotides, the CDR3 is TGTGCCTGGAGCGGGGGCGTGGGGGTTGATCACTATGGCTACACCTTC. The entire variable domain, with the rest obtained from reference TRBV30 and TRBJ1-2, is as follows: SQTIHQWPATLVQPVGSPLSLECTVEGTSNPNLYWYRQAAGRGLQLLFYSVGIGQISSEVPQNLSASRPQDRQFILSSKKLLLSDSGFYLCAWSGGVGVDHYGYTFGSGTRLTVV.

This clone has just a few counts. This rearrangement joins TRBV7-9 to TRBJ2-2, with TRBD1 identical over 9 bases. Germline trimming cut 5 bases from V and 7 bases from J; bases unmatched to any gene: 5. This CDR3 comprises 14 residues. In germline, CDR1 is SEHNR, CDR2 FQNEAQ (reference sequence). CDR3 sequence reads: CASSRDREGGELFF. CDR3 coding DNA: TGTGCCAGCAGCAGGGACAGGGAAGGCGGGGAGCTGTTTTTT.